This TCR beta chain was obtained from a study of T cells after yellow fever vaccination. The germline V gene encodes CDR1 MNHEY and CDR2 SVGEGT. The CDR3 spans 16 residues. The study, taken as a whole, reports: Relatively few clonotypes were ones that appeared in both CD4 and CD8 compartments. Most clones from primary vaccination resurfaced after the booster (approximately 95% CD4, around 90% CD8).

Via MiXCR, TCRdb re-called the 5' RACE reads, giving one row per CDR3 protein. The data contain some 670,000 distinct CDR3 sequences, around an eighth of them singletons. On this clonotype: Its cognate antigen is unknown. The junction departs from the called germline gene at one end, perhaps through a read error.

V gene TRBV6-2 or TRBV6-3 combines with J gene TRBJ2-1, with 12 bases matching TRBD2. The sequence came from a young man who received the YFV17D yellow fever vaccine. The source was PBMCs, collected on the day of the yellow fever booster vaccination. The CDR3 DNA sequence: TGTGCCATCCAGACTAGCGGGAGAGGATCCTACAATGAGCTGTTCTTC. This translates into CAIQTSGRGSYNELFF.